The 2 T cell receptor beta chains listed next were all sequenced from one sample in a study of Graves' ophthalmopathy and Graves' hyperthyroidism. RNA transcripts served as template for amplifying TCR beta CDR3 sequences. HTBI primers were used in a first-round RT-PCR, which preceded a second-round multiplex PCR. TCRdb fed the multiplex PCR reads into MiXCR, producing one record per CDR3 protein. The top ten hold 40% to 45% of the sample, which has 650,000 to 900,000 distinct CDR3 sequences, 40% seen once. The sample was peripheral blood. These receptors came from an adult man with Graves' ophthalmopathy.

This clonotype showed up just a few times. The chain couples TRBV14 to TRBJ2-7, with 10 bases fitting TRBD2. The germline gives CDR1 SGHDN, CDR2 FVKESK. The V gene end was trimmed by 3 bases and the J gene end by 0 bases; junction bases not matched to a gene: 5. This CDR3 has 16 amino acids. The CDR3: CASSHLGLASSYEQYF. CDR3 nucleotides: TGTGCCAGCAGCCACCTGGGACTAGCGAGCTCCTACGAGCAGTACTTC.

The chain is built from TRBV19 and TRBJ1-1; D gene unclear. The CDR3 has 11 residues. Per germline, CDR1 LNHDA and CDR2 SQIVND (reference sequence). V was shortened by 6 bases and J by 10 bases, with 12 bases between the two germline ends. CDR3 loop: CASSTGFGAFF. In DNA, the CDR3 is TGTGCCAGTAGCACCGGGTTTGGAGCTTTCTTT.